Following are 13 T cell receptor beta chains from one sample sequenced in a study of cytotoxic CD8 clonotypes in ibrutinib-treated CLL. Generated by immunoSEQ multiplex PCR, the TCRdb table keeps only in-frame clones and is missing some. The sample includes 76,000 or so clones, roughly 83% of them seen just once. Here the sequenced sample was PBMCs, taken after 24 months of ibrutinib treatment. The receptors stem from a human donor with chronic lymphocytic leukemia.

The chain has TRBV7-9 and TRBJ2-2; D uncertain. The CDR3 spans 14 residues. Germline-derived CDR1 and CDR2 are SEHNR and FQNEAQ (reference sequence). Trimming removed 3 bases at V and 0 bases at J, with 5 bases between. The CDR3 loop is CASSFRPNTGELFF. The CDR3 DNA reads TGTGCCAGCAGCTTCCGCCCGAACACCGGGGAGCTGTTTTTT.

This clone was seen a handful of times. This chain links TRBV5-1 with TRBJ2-1, with D possibly being TRBD1 (7 bases). V was cut by 2 bases and J by 8 bases, with 14 bases left in between. Germline CDR1 and CDR2: SGHRS and YFSETQ. The CDR3 consists of 14 residues. CDR3 bases: TGCGCCAGCAGCTTCGGAGGGACAGCCGATGAGCAGTTCTTC. This translates into CASSFGGTADEQFF.

This chain links TRBV13 with TRBJ2-1, with D tentatively TRBD1 (5 bases). There are 13 residues in the CDR3. The germline CDR1 and CDR2 sequences are PRHDT and FYEKMQ (reference sequence). Between the trimmed V and J ends, which lost 6 bases and 6 bases, there was a span of 12 bases. The chain's CDR3 is CASSPQGFNEQFF. CDR3 sequence (DNA): TGTGCCAGCAGTCCCCAGGGTTTCAATGAGCAGTTCTTC.

This clone was counted a few times. The chain links TRBV18 to TRBJ2-1; 11 positions agree with TRBD2. The V segment lost 2 bases and the J segment 2 bases; nucleotides outside the gene matches: 5. This CDR3 region has 17 residues. Germline CDR1 is KGHSH and CDR2 is LQKENI. The CDR3: CASSPSVAGGTYNEQFF. CDR3 coding DNA: TGTGCCAGCTCACCATCTGTAGCGGGAGGGACCTACAATGAGCAGTTCTTC.

The rearrangement uses TRBV15 and TRBJ1-2; 8 bases match TRBD1. The CDR3 runs 16 residues. After removal of 0 bases from V and 4 bases from J, the junction contained 7 bases not matched to a gene. In germline, CDR1 is LNHNV, CDR2 YYDKDF (reference sequence). CDR3 nucleotides: TGTGCCACCAGCAGAGAAGGGACAGGCAACCTCTATGGCTACACCTTC. Translating it yields CATSREGTGNLYGYTF.

In its sample, this clone was seen a few times. The rearrangement links TRBV28 to TRBJ1-2; D is possibly TRBD1 (6 bases). This CDR3 region has 17 residues. CDR1 and CDR2 (germline): MDHEN, SYDVKM. V gave up 3 bases and J gave up 3 bases, with 20 bases separating them. The CDR3 sequence: CASSLIGQRFTYYGYTF. Written as DNA, the CDR3 is TGTGCCAGCAGTTTGATAGGACAGCGATTTACCTACTATGGCTACACCTTC.

The chain links TRBV10-3 to TRBJ2-5; TRBD1 aligns across 12 bases. In germline, CDR1 is ENHRY, CDR2 SYGVKD. The junction had 8 bases not matched to a gene; V was cut back by 4 bases and J by 5 bases. The CDR3 is 16 residues long. This CDR3 reads CAISVTGTGGGETQYF. The CDR3 nucleotides read TGTGCCATCAGTGTCACCGGGACAGGGGGCGGTGAGACCCAGTACTTC.

The chain couples TRBV7-3 to TRBJ2-2, with 8 bases lining up with TRBD1. This CDR3 is built from 13 residues. V lost 4 bases and J lost 6; bases outside the gene matches: 1. In germline, CDR1 is SGHTA, CDR2 FQGTGA. The CDR3 sequence: CASSSTGAGELFF. In DNA form, the CDR3 reads TGTGCCAGCAGCTCGACAGGGGCCGGGGAGCTGTTTTTT.

Turning to this clone: The sample carries other DNA sequences with the same CDR3. The chain links TRBV11-2 to TRBJ2-7; TRBD2 is a possible D gene (6 bases). Germline values: CDR1 SGHAT, CDR2 FQNNGV. This CDR3 has 15 amino acids. V lost 0 bases to trimming and J lost 4 bases, with 13 bases between them. CDR3 DNA: TGTGCCAGCAGCTTAGATAAGGGAGGTCGATACGAGCAGTACTTC. Its translation is CASSLDKGGRYEQYF.

The chain links TRBV18 to TRBJ2-6; D unclear. Germline V lookup: CDR1 KGHSH, CDR2 LQKENI. CDR3 length equals 14 residues. Trimming left V 4 bases short and J 15 bases short, with 19 bases between. The CDR3 bases are TGTGCCAGCTCACTCGCCCTTCCCCCCCCCGGCCTGACTTTC. Residues: CASSLALPPPGLTF.

V usage is TRBV5-1 and J usage is TRBJ1-1; D might be TRBD1 (5 bases). Germline V gene lookup returns CDR1 SGHRS and CDR2 YFSETQ. The CDR3 consists of 14 residues. Trimming took off 4 bases at V and 5 bases at J, with 15 bases between the two ends. Here the CDR3 DNA reads TGCGCCAGCAGCCGGACAACGGGGGGGACTGAAGCTTTCTTT. It specifies CASSRTTGGTEAFF.

This chain uses TRBV10-3 with TRBJ2-7; possibly TRBD1 for D (6 bases). The CDR3 consists of 14 residues. V lost 10 bases and J 1 base, leaving 17 bases between the germline ends. The germline V gene has CDR1 ENHRY and CDR2 SYGVKD. DNA for the CDR3: TGTGCCACCAATCCAGGGGATCGATCCTACGAGCAGTACTTC. It is translated as CATNPGDRSYEQYF.

This chain connects TRBV6-4 to TRBJ2-3; D possibly corresponds to TRBD1 (7 bases). CDR1 is MRHNA and CDR2 is SNTAGT in the germline V gene. This CDR3 is built from 16 residues. Trimming took 7 bases from V and 1 from J, leaving 18 bases between them. The CDR3 sequence is CASNSTGRIGTDTQYF. The CDR3, as DNA: TGTGCCAGCAATTCGACAGGGAGGATAGGCACAGATACGCAGTATTTT.